This is a list of T cell receptor beta chains from one sample in a study of blood T cell repertoires in COVID-19. Clones were sequenced by immunoSEQ multiplex PCR, and TCRdb holds only the in-frame ones, with some missing. Of more than 110,000 clones listed, 84% are singletons. Sequencing used peripheral blood. The receptors come from a woman over 75 in a cohort sampled during active or convalescent COVID-19. CDR3s include the opening cysteine and the closing phenylalanine or tryptophan. The order of the fields is V gene, J gene, CDR3 protein.

v_gene: TRBV28; j_gene: TRBJ1-1; CDR3aa: CASSFGTVPKAFF
v_gene: TRBV7-8; j_gene: TRBJ1-6; CDR3aa: CASRGLSSYNSPLHF
v_gene: TRBV2; j_gene: TRBJ2-2; CDR3aa: CASNRDTGELFF
v_gene: TRBV7-9; j_gene: TRBJ2-1; CDR3aa: CASSAGQVYNEQFF
v_gene: TRBV27; j_gene: TRBJ1-2; CDR3aa: CASSNWAGDGYTF
v_gene: TRBV5-4; j_gene: TRBJ1-1; CDR3aa: CASSVDRNTEAFF
v_gene: TRBV20-1; j_gene: TRBJ1-1; CDR3aa: CSASKRGEAFF
v_gene: TRBV2; j_gene: TRBJ2-3; CDR3aa: CASSAGADTQYF
v_gene: TRBV5-1; j_gene: TRBJ1-1; CDR3aa: CASSFGGLNTEAFF
v_gene: TRBV5-5; j_gene: TRBJ2-3; CDR3aa: CASSPQGRDSDTQYF
v_gene: TRBV5-5; j_gene: TRBJ1-2; CDR3aa: CASSLARDYGYTF
v_gene: TRBV20-1; j_gene: TRBJ1-2; CDR3aa: CSAYSYGYTF
v_gene: TRBV30; j_gene: TRBJ2-7; CDR3aa: CAWSPRGTDSYEQYF
v_gene: TRBV6-6; j_gene: TRBJ2-3; CDR3aa: CASSNRDSRTDTQYF
v_gene: TRBV4-2; j_gene: TRBJ1-2; CDR3aa: CASSQEISDTRSYTF
v_gene: TRBV9; j_gene: TRBJ1-3; CDR3aa: CASSVEGIFGNTIYF
v_gene: TRBV24-1; j_gene: TRBJ2-1; CDR3aa: CATSAGGGRVYNEQFF
v_gene: TRBV18; j_gene: TRBJ2-7; CDR3aa: CASSPREGAYEQYF
v_gene: TRBV28; j_gene: TRBJ1-2; CDR3aa: CASSFSRRGYTF
v_gene: TRBV2; j_gene: TRBJ2-3; CDR3aa: CASRRLAVGDTQYF
v_gene: TRBV12-3/TRBV12-4; j_gene: TRBJ1-6; CDR3aa: CASSTYYNSPLHF
v_gene: TRBV7-9; j_gene: TRBJ1-2; CDR3aa: CASSPTGFLGYTF
v_gene: TRBV30; j_gene: TRBJ1-2; CDR3aa: CAWSVRGTGSYGYTF
v_gene: TRBV11-2; j_gene: TRBJ2-1; CDR3aa: CASSPGGSNEQFF
v_gene: TRBV5-1; j_gene: TRBJ2-2; CDR3aa: CASSLDRGGLTGELFF
v_gene: TRBV5-1; j_gene: TRBJ1-2; CDR3aa: CASSLGFGAYGYTF
v_gene: TRBV2; j_gene: TRBJ1-6; CDR3aa: CASRRNRSYNSPLHF
v_gene: TRBV28; j_gene: TRBJ1-2; CDR3aa: CASSSGGAAKAF
v_gene: TRBV6-2/TRBV6-3; j_gene: TRBJ1-2; CDR3aa: CASSENHRGRAHGYTF
v_gene: TRBV7-7; j_gene: TRBJ2-5; CDR3aa: CASSIRRGGEETQYF
v_gene: TRBV2; j_gene: TRBJ1-2; CDR3aa: CASSRRGGGYTF
v_gene: TRBV7-9; j_gene: TRBJ1-6; CDR3aa: CASSLLDSPLHF
v_gene: TRBV6-2/TRBV6-3; j_gene: TRBJ2-3; CDR3aa: CASSGTGGGTDTQYF
v_gene: TRBV27; j_gene: TRBJ2-1; CDR3aa: CASSQVLWDEQFF
v_gene: TRBV19; j_gene: TRBJ1-1; CDR3aa: CASISRAMNTEAFF
v_gene: TRBV6-4; j_gene: TRBJ2-1; CDR3aa: CASSGTSGGPLFQFF
v_gene: TRBV28; j_gene: TRBJ2-3; CDR3aa: CASSFLSGGTLF
v_gene: TRBV9; j_gene: TRBJ1-3; CDR3aa: CASSVRQGADSGNTIYF
v_gene: TRBV6-5; j_gene: TRBJ1-2; CDR3aa: CASSLGGRLHYGYTF
v_gene: TRBV3-1/TRBV3-2; j_gene: TRBJ2-5; CDR3aa: CASSDRAGGPQETQYF
v_gene: TRBV5-1; j_gene: TRBJ2-7; CDR3aa: CASSRTQGYEQYF
v_gene: TRBV18; j_gene: TRBJ1-6; CDR3aa: CASSVQGWDSPLHF
v_gene: TRBV29-1; j_gene: TRBJ1-1; CDR3aa: CSVEGSLMNTEAFF
v_gene: TRBV11-2; j_gene: TRBJ2-1; CDR3aa: CASSSGTFYNEQFF
v_gene: TRBV5-5; j_gene: TRBJ1-1; CDR3aa: CASSLDVGEGFFRMNTEAFF
v_gene: TRBV6-4; j_gene: TRBJ2-3; CDR3aa: CASSERGSTDTQYF
v_gene: TRBV9; j_gene: TRBJ1-1; CDR3aa: CASSRAGVRGTEAFF
v_gene: TRBV29-1; j_gene: TRBJ2-7; CDR3aa: CSVGHPNEQYF
v_gene: TRBV27; j_gene: TRBJ2-1; CDR3aa: CASSFSSRSSYNEQFF
v_gene: TRBV7-2; j_gene: TRBJ2-1; CDR3aa: CASSPTRLAGGGTFF
v_gene: TRBV9; j_gene: TRBJ1-1; CDR3aa: CASSVLYRKRENTEAFF
v_gene: TRBV24-1; j_gene: TRBJ1-1; CDR3aa: CATSGGNRASTEAFF
v_gene: TRBV24-1; j_gene: TRBJ2-3; CDR3aa: CATSDGRDIQSTDTQYF
v_gene: TRBV4-1; j_gene: TRBJ2-6; CDR3aa: CASSPRGAGGANVLTF
v_gene: TRBV5-4; j_gene: TRBJ1-2; CDR3aa: CASSQGQGVDYGYTF
v_gene: TRBV5-1; j_gene: TRBJ2-5; CDR3aa: CASSLNNRGTETQYF
v_gene: TRBV4-3; j_gene: TRBJ2-2; CDR3aa: CASSHPLAGGGTPNTGELFF
v_gene: TRBV5-1; j_gene: TRBJ1-6; CDR3aa: CASSPGTQHNSPLHF
v_gene: TRBV7-8; j_gene: TRBJ2-1; CDR3aa: CASSSLTSGGGNEQFF
v_gene: TRBV11-2; j_gene: TRBJ2-1; CDR3aa: CASSLERNEQFF